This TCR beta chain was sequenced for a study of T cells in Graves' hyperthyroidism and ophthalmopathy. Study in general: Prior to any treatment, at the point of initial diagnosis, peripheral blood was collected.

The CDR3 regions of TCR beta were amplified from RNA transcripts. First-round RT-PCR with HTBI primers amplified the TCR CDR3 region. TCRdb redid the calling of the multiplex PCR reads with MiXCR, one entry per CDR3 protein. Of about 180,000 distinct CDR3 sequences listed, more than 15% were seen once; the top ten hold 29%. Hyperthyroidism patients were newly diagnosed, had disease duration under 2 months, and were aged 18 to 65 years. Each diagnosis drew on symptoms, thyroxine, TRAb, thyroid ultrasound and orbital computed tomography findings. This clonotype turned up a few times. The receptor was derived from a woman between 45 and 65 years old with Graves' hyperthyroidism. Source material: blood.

The CDR3 region is CASQAGTIHGNTIYF. The CDR3, as DNA: TGCGCCAGTCAAGCCGGGACAATACATGGAAACACCATATATTTT. The chain links TRBV4-1 to TRBJ1-3; D possibly corresponds to TRBD1 (6 bases). This CDR3 is built from 15 residues. Trimming removed 9 bases from V and 3 bases from J, with 18 bases in between. The germline V gene has CDR1 MGHRA and CDR2 YSYEKL.